This is a list of T cell receptor beta chains from one sample in a study of blood T cell repertoires in COVID-19. Repertoires were generated with immunoSEQ multiplex PCR, while TCRdb's copy carries only in-frame clones and drops some. Seen here are roughly 190,000 clones, about 83% observed once, and the top ten hold over 3.5%. Sequencing was done on a sample of peripheral blood. The receptors originated from a man aged 18 to 29 with active or convalescent COVID-19. Both conserved end residues are part of each CDR3. The D gene is left open where the match is weak. Part of the rows lack a size; the others show once, few, many or a class for expanded clones.

J: TRBJ2-3
D: TRBD2
size: NA
V: TRBV18
CDR3: CASSSGLAGTDTQYF
DNA: TGTGCCAGCTCGTCGGGACTAGCGGGAACAGATACGCAGTATTTT

J: TRBJ1-1
D: NA
size: NA
V: TRBV7-9
CDR3: CASSLEAGGAFF
DNA: TGTGCCAGCAGCTTAGAGGCCGGCGGAGCTTTCTTT

J: TRBJ2-1
D: NA
size: few
V: TRBV6-1
CDR3: CASSETPGLLNEQFF
DNA: TGTGCCAGCAGTGAAACGCCGGGACTGTTAAATGAGCAGTTCTTC

J: TRBJ2-4
D: TRBD2
size: NA
V: TRBV7-2
CDR3: CASSPGGSGRVGF
DNA: TGTGCCAGCTCCCCGGGGGGTAGCGGGAGGGTTGGCTTC

J: TRBJ1-4
D: TRBD1
size: NA
V: TRBV5-8
CDR3: CASSWGQGATNEKLFF
DNA: TGTGCCAGCAGCTGGGGACAGGGTGCAACTAATGAAAAACTGTTTTTT

J: TRBJ2-1
D: TRBD2
size: NA
V: TRBV24-1
CDR3: CATSDRERGDEQFF
DNA: TGTGCCACCAGTGACAGGGAGCGGGGCGATGAGCAGTTCTTC

J: TRBJ2-3
D: NA
size: NA
V: TRBV7-9
CDR3: CASSSPDRLTDTQYF
DNA: TGTGCCAGCAGCTCGCCGGACAGACTCACAGATACGCAGTATTTT

J: TRBJ1-5
D: NA
size: NA
V: TRBV19
CDR3: CASTKWRASNQPQHF
DNA: TGTGCCAGTACCAAATGGAGGGCAAGCAATCAGCCCCAGCATTTT

J: TRBJ1-3
D: NA
size: NA
V: TRBV7-9
CDR3: CASSFVPQSIAFSGNTIYF
DNA: TGTGCCAGCAGCTTCGTCCCCCAGTCGATCGCCTTCTCTGGAAACACCATATATTTT

J: TRBJ2-5
D: NA
size: NA
V: TRBV5-1
CDR3: CASSLVDGEETQYF
DNA: TGCGCCAGCAGCTTGGTGGACGGGGAGGAGACCCAGTACTTC

J: TRBJ2-3
D: NA
size: NA
V: TRBV5-1
CDR3: CASSSGTPKDTQYF
DNA: TGCGCCAGCAGCTCCGGGACTCCAAAAGATACGCAGTATTTT

J: TRBJ2-7
D: TRBD1
size: NA
V: TRBV6-2/TRBV6-3
CDR3: CASSYSDRYEQYF
DNA: TGTGCCAGCAGTTACTCGGACAGGTACGAGCAGTACTTC

J: TRBJ1-5
D: NA
size: NA
V: TRBV6-2/TRBV6-3
CDR3: CASSFSQSGVSNQPQHF
DNA: TGTGCCAGCAGTTTCTCCCAATCCGGGGTTAGCAATCAGCCCCAGCATTTT

J: TRBJ1-2
D: TRBD1
size: NA
V: TRBV2
CDR3: CASSDEDRAKYGYTF
DNA: TGTGCCAGCAGTGATGAGGACAGGGCTAAATATGGCTACACCTTC

J: TRBJ1-2
D: TRBD1
size: NA
V: TRBV10-3
CDR3: CAISTGDYYGYTF
DNA: TGTGCCATCAGTACAGGGGACTACTATGGCTACACCTTC

J: TRBJ2-1
D: TRBD2
size: NA
V: TRBV3-1/TRBV3-2
CDR3: CASSQVIAGGLREQFF
DNA: TGTGCCAGCAGCCAAGTAATAGCGGGAGGCCTCCGTGAGCAGTTCTTC

J: TRBJ1-5
D: NA
size: few
V: TRBV6-2/TRBV6-3
CDR3: CASSLRTVGNQPQHF
DNA: TGTGCCAGCAGTCTTAGGACAGTGGGCAATCAGCCCCAGCATTTT

J: TRBJ2-5
D: TRBD2
size: NA
V: TRBV29-1
CDR3: CSGSRDGGLETQYF
DNA: TGCAGCGGCAGCCGGGACGGGGGGTTAGAGACCCAGTACTTC

J: TRBJ2-7
D: TRBD2
size: NA
V: TRBV6-2/TRBV6-3
CDR3: CASSYGAGVFEQYF
DNA: TGTGCCAGCAGTTATGGAGCGGGAGTGTTCGAGCAGTACTTC

J: TRBJ2-3
D: NA
size: once
V: TRBV11-3
CDR3: CASRSVADTQYF
DNA: TGTGCCAGCAGGTCCGTAGCGGATACGCAGTATTTT

J: TRBJ2-5
D: TRBD1
size: NA
V: TRBV10-3
CDR3: CAISESTGSVTQYF
DNA: TGTGCCATCAGTGAGTCGACAGGGTCGGTGACCCAGTACTTC

J: TRBJ1-1
D: TRBD1
size: few
V: TRBV29-1
CDR3: CSVDRGAEAFF
DNA: TGCAGCGTTGACAGGGGGGCTGAAGCTTTCTTT

J: TRBJ1-1
D: NA
size: NA
V: TRBV5-3
CDR3: CARSPAGDSNTEAFF
DNA: TGTGCCAGAAGCCCTGCGGGGGATTCGAACACTGAAGCTTTCTTT

J: TRBJ1-5
D: TRBD1
size: NA
V: TRBV7-2
CDR3: CASSSYLADRGLNQPQHF
DNA: TGTGCCAGCAGCTCCTATTTGGCCGACAGGGGTTTGAATCAGCCCCAGCATTTT

J: TRBJ1-6
D: TRBD1
size: NA
V: TRBV2
CDR3: CASSEAGTVLSPLHF
DNA: TGTGCCAGCAGTGAAGCGGGGACAGTTCTTTCACCCCTCCACTTT

J: TRBJ2-4
D: NA
size: NA
V: TRBV6-6
CDR3: CASSYRPGEAKNIQYF
DNA: TGTGCCAGCAGTTATCGTCCAGGGGAAGCCAAAAACATTCAGTACTTC

J: TRBJ1-6
D: NA
size: NA
V: TRBV5-4
CDR3: CASSFYSRGDYSPLHF
DNA: TGTGCCAGCAGCTTTTATTCCAGGGGTGATTATTCACCCCTCCACTTT

J: TRBJ2-2
D: NA
size: NA
V: TRBV6-5
CDR3: CASSYSLVESGELFF
DNA: TGTGCCAGCAGTTACTCCCTTGTAGAGTCCGGGGAGCTGTTTTTT

J: TRBJ1-3
D: NA
size: NA
V: TRBV5-4
CDR3: CASSFGQSGNTIYF
DNA: TGTGCCAGCAGCTTCGGACAGTCTGGAAACACCATATATTTT

J: TRBJ2-5
D: NA
size: once
V: TRBV29-1
CDR3: CSVDILQETQYF
DNA: TGCAGCGTTGATATTTTGCAAGAGACCCAGTACTTC

J: TRBJ2-2
D: NA
size: NA
V: TRBV3-1/TRBV3-2
CDR3: CASSLITGTGELFF
DNA: TGTGCCAGCAGCCTTATAACGGGGACCGGGGAGCTGTTTTTT

J: TRBJ2-1
D: NA
size: NA
V: TRBV24-1
CDR3: CATSDPDRDNEQFF
DNA: TGTGCCACCAGTGACCCGGACAGAGACAATGAGCAGTTCTTC

J: TRBJ2-1
D: TRBD2
size: NA
V: TRBV28
CDR3: CASSPTGTSGEGEQFF
DNA: TGTGCCAGCAGCCCAACCGGGACTAGCGGTGAGGGTGAGCAGTTCTTC

J: TRBJ1-2
D: NA
size: NA
V: TRBV29-1
CDR3: CSVADGVYGYTF
DNA: TGCAGCGTTGCTGATGGAGTCTATGGCTACACCTTC

J: TRBJ1-4
D: NA
size: NA
V: TRBV5-5
CDR3: CASSLSVGAEKLFF
DNA: TGTGCCAGCAGCTTGTCGGTAGGGGCTGAAAAACTGTTTTTT

J: TRBJ1-6
D: TRBD1
size: NA
V: TRBV19
CDR3: CASSMTPTGGNSYNSPLHF
DNA: TGTGCCAGTAGTATGACCCCGACAGGGGGAAACTCCTATAATTCACCCCTCCACTTT

J: TRBJ1-4
D: NA
size: NA
V: TRBV24-1
CDR3: CATSDLPRTAPGVEKLFF
DNA: TGTGCCACCAGTGATTTGCCCCGGACTGCCCCAGGGGTCGAAAAACTGTTTTTT

J: TRBJ2-3
D: TRBD2
size: NA
V: TRBV5-1
CDR3: CASRLEVASGARTTTQYF
DNA: TGCGCCAGCAGACTGGAGGTTGCTAGCGGGGCCCGGACGACTACGCAGTATTTT

J: TRBJ2-5
D: NA
size: NA
V: TRBV10-3
CDR3: CAISESISGALQETQYF
DNA: TGTGCCATCAGTGAGTCGATAAGCGGCGCCCTACAAGAGACCCAGTACTTC

J: TRBJ1-4
D: NA
size: NA
V: TRBV5-6
CDR3: CASSPDRTKLATNEKLFF
DNA: TGTGCCAGCAGCCCTGACCGGACAAAACTTGCAACTAATGAAAAACTGTTTTTT

J: TRBJ1-4
D: NA
size: NA
V: TRBV2
CDR3: CASSLHEKLFF
DNA: TGTGCCAGCAGTCTTCATGAAAAACTGTTTTTT